Below, 25 T cell receptor beta chains from the same sample are listed, as sequenced in a study of beta chain features in type 1 diabetes. Isolated RNA was reverse transcribed in full, so expressed TCRB transcripts were sequenced. Here immunoSEQ multiplex PCR was the method, and the copy in TCRdb shows in-frame clones only, minus some. The sample records 900,000 or so clones, roughly 16% being singletons. Sequenced sample: naive CD4+ T cells from blood. These receptors all come from a woman aged 18-29 years in good health.

Here the CDR3 reads CATTRGGDTGELFF. The CDR3 bases are TGTGCCACCACGCGCGGGGGGGACACCGGGGAGCTGTTTTTT. The chain joins TRBV28 to TRBJ2-2, with TRBD2 matching over 9 bases. Germline CDR1 is MDHEN and CDR2 is SYDVKM. Unmatched junction bases numbered 6, after V lost 10 bases and J lost 3 bases. The CDR3 totals 14 residues.

This clone was picked up a small number of times. The J gene is TRBJ2-5, the V gene TRBV5-4, with D possibly matching TRBD1 (6 bases). V gave up 4 bases and J gave up 4 bases, with 11 bases separating them. Germline V gene data show CDR1 as SGHNT and CDR2 as YYREEE (reference sequence). This CDR3 has 13 amino acids. The CDR3 spells CASSRGTSETQYF. The CDR3 region has the DNA TGTGCCAGCAGCAGAGGGACATCAGAGACCCAGTACTTC.

This clone was seen a few times. This rearrangement joins TRBV2 to TRBJ1-2, with TRBD1 as a possible D gene (6 bases). Germline assignment: CDR1 SNHLY and CDR2 FYNNEI. This CDR3 has 15 amino acids. V lost 8 bases to trimming and J lost 3 bases, with 19 bases between them. The CDR3 DNA reads TGTGCCAGCGTTTCACGGGCAGGGGAATACTATGGCTACACCTTC. The encoded protein is CASVSRAGEYYGYTF. The full variable domain, completed using reference TRBV2 and TRBJ1-2, is EPEVTQTPSHQVTQMGQEVILRCVPISNHLYFYWYRQILGQKVEFLVSFYNNEISEKSEIFDDQFSVERPDGSNFTLKIRSTKLEDSAMYFCASVSRAGEYYGYTFGSGTRLTVV.

The gene calls are TRBV28 and TRBJ1-1, with 8 bases aligning to TRBD1. The CDR3 sequence is 16 residues long. Germline V gene sequence: CDR1 MDHEN, CDR2 SYDVKM. The J segment lost 5 bases and the V segment lost 6 bases, leaving 14 bases of the junction unmatched. CDR3 sequence: CASSPRQGHSQTEAFF. CDR3 DNA: TGTGCCAGCAGCCCCCGACAGGGGCATAGTCAAACTGAAGCTTTCTTT.

The rearrangement joins TRBV2 to TRBJ2-7; possible D gene TRBD1, 6 bases. The V end was cut by 5 bases, the J end by 2 bases, with 19 bases between. The CDR3 consists of 16 residues. In germline, CDR1 is SNHLY, CDR2 FYNNEI. CDR3 DNA sequence: TGTGCCAGCAGTTCACTCCTCGGGACAAATACCTACGAGCAGTACTTC. Translating gives CASSSLLGTNTYEQYF. Using reference TRBV2 and TRBJ2-7 for the parts outside the CDR3, the full variable domain is EPEVTQTPSHQVTQMGQEVILRCVPISNHLYFYWYRQILGQKVEFLVSFYNNEISEKSEIFDDQFSVERPDGSNFTLKIRSTKLEDSAMYFCASSSLLGTNTYEQYFGPGTRLTVT.

V usage is TRBV14 and J usage is TRBJ2-4; D remains ambiguous. Trimming took off 7 bases at V and 1 base at J, with 14 bases between the two ends. The length of the CDR3 is 15 residues. Germline CDR1 reads SGHDN; CDR2 reads FVKESK. CDR3 coding DNA: TGTGCCAGCAATCATGGACCGCTGGCCAAAAACATTCAGTACTTC. Protein sequence: CASNHGPLAKNIQYF.

A few counts support this clone. The chain combines TRBV4-3 with TRBJ2-6; D ambiguous. Trimming shortened V by 4 bases and J by 2 bases, and 3 bases separated the two germline ends. The CDR3 runs 13 residues. Germline V gene sequence: CDR1 LGHNA, CDR2 YSLEER. The CDR3 bases are TGCGCCAGCAGCCCCCCTGGGGCCAACGTCCTGACTTTC. Translated, it gives CASSPPGANVLTF.

This sequence joins TRBV2 and TRBJ1-5; no reliable D call. The CDR3 runs to 15 residues. The germline V gene encodes CDR1 SNHLY and CDR2 FYNNEI. The ends were cut back, 7 bases at V and 3 bases at J, with 16 bases in the middle. In DNA form, the CDR3 reads TGTGCCAGCACCCGCCGCACGGCTTCCAATCAGCCCCAGCATTTT. Encoded protein: CASTRRTASNQPQHF. The full variable domain, with the rest looked up from reference TRBV2 and TRBJ1-5, is EPEVTQTPSHQVTQMGQEVILRCVPISNHLYFYWYRQILGQKVEFLVSFYNNEISEKSEIFDDQFSVERPDGSNFTLKIRSTKLEDSAMYFCASTRRTASNQPQHFGDGTRLSIL.

The V call is TRBV14, the J call TRBJ2-7, with a weak D call TRBD1 (7 bases). The CDR3 runs to 14 residues. Germline V CDR1 and CDR2: SGHDN, FVKESK. With 5 bases removed from V and 0 bases from J, the gap between germline ends came to 11 bases. The CDR3 DNA sequence: TGTGCCAGCAGCGCGGGACAGATCTCCTACGAGCAGTACTTC. It is translated as CASSAGQISYEQYF.

The chain employs TRBV7-2 and TRBJ2-7; TRBD2 aligns across 10 bases. The CDR3 covers 17 residues. V lost 1 base, J lost 3 bases, and 9 bases stayed unmatched. Germline V gene data show CDR1 as SGHTA and CDR2 as FQGNSA. This CDR3 reads CASSLVVGTSAYYEQYF. CDR3 sequence (DNA): TGTGCCAGCAGCTTAGTCGTTGGGACTAGCGCGTACTACGAGCAGTACTTC. The full variable domain, completed using reference TRBV7-2 and TRBJ2-7, is GAGVSQSPSNKVTEKGKDVELRCDPISGHTALYWYRQSLGQGLEFLIYFQGNSAPDKSGLPSDRFSAERTGGSVSTLTIQRTQQEDSAVYLCASSLVVGTSAYYEQYFGPGTRLTVT.

The rearrangement links TRBV7-6 to TRBJ2-5, with D perhaps TRBD1 (5 bases). CDR1 is SGHVS and CDR2 is FNYEAQ in the germline V gene. The CDR3 is made up of 13 amino acids. V lost 2 bases to trimming and J lost 2 bases, with 6 bases between them. The CDR3 sequence: CASSLHRQETQYF. The CDR3, as DNA: TGTGCCAGCAGCTTACACAGGCAAGAGACCCAGTACTTC.

This clone was detected a few times. The chain employs TRBV11-2 and TRBJ2-2, with TRBD1 identical over 11 bases. V shed 4 bases, J shed 4 bases, and the junction held 5 bases outside the gene matches. The germline V gene has CDR1 SGHAT and CDR2 FQNNGV. The CDR3 runs 16 residues. The CDR3 bases are TGTGCCAGCAGCTCTTACGGGACAGGGGGCACCGGGGAGCTGTTTTTT. Its protein product is CASSSYGTGGTGELFF.

This clone was found a few times. The chain recombines TRBV28 with TRBJ2-3, with D possibly being TRBD1 or TRBD2 (5 bases each). V lost 2 bases to trimming and J lost 5 bases, with 17 bases between them. Germline assignment: CDR1 MDHEN and CDR2 SYDVKM. The CDR3 sequence is 16 residues long. CDR3 sequence (DNA): TGTGCCAGCAGTTTAACTGAATACTGGGACCGAGATACGCAGTATTTT. Amino acids: CASSLTEYWDRDTQYF.

This clone occurred a few times. This chain connects TRBV5-1 to TRBJ2-5; 9 bases fit TRBD2. This CDR3 region has 15 residues. With V trimmed by 0 bases and J by 2 bases, 2 bases remained unmatched. Looked up from germline, CDR1 is SGHRS and CDR2 is YFSETQ. DNA for the CDR3: TGCGCCAGCAGCTTGGGGACTAGCGTTCAAGAGACCCAGTACTTC. It codes for CASSLGTSVQETQYF. The full variable domain, completed using reference TRBV5-1 and TRBJ2-5, is KAGVTQTPRYLIKTRGQQVTLSCSPISGHRSVSWYQQTPGQGLQFLFEYFSETQRNKGNFPGRFSGRQFSNSRSEMNVSTLELGDSALYLCASSLGTSVQETQYFGPGTRLLVL.

A few counts support this clone. This chain joins TRBV4-3 and TRBJ2-2, with D perhaps matching TRBD2 (6 bases). Between the trimmed V and J ends, which lost 0 bases and 4 bases, there was a span of 21 bases. Germline V gene lookup returns CDR1 LGHNA and CDR2 YSLEER. This CDR3 has 19 amino acids. The chain's CDR3 is CASSQDLFLGLTVTGELFF. Here the CDR3 DNA reads TGCGCCAGCAGCCAAGATCTTTTTTTGGGACTCACAGTCACCGGGGAGCTGTTTTTT.

V and J are TRBV25-1 and TRBJ2-1, with TRBD2 matching over 9 bases. The CDR3 loop spans 14 amino acids. CDR1 and CDR2 (germline): MGHDK, SYGVNS. Trimming took 4 bases from V and 4 from J; bases not matched to a gene: 2. CDR3 sequence reads: CASSGTSGYNEQFF. The DNA for the CDR3 is TGTGCCAGCAGTGGAACTAGCGGGTACAATGAGCAGTTCTTC.

This clone turned up a few times. V is TRBV7-9 and J is TRBJ1-1; no clear D gene. Per the germline V gene, CDR1 is SEHNR and CDR2 is FQNEAQ (reference sequence). Trimming removed 8 bases at V and 7 bases at J, with 17 bases between. CDR3 size: 13 residues. As DNA, the CDR3 is TGTGCCAGCGGGGTGAGGGAAAGGAGTGAAGCTTTCTTT. Translating it yields CASGVRERSEAFF.

This clone was picked up a small number of times. The V gene is TRBV5-6, the J gene TRBJ2-7; no clear D. The germline V gene has CDR1 SGHDT and CDR2 YYEEEE. The CDR3 covers 12 residues. The germline V and J ends were trimmed by 0 bases and 3 bases, with 4 bases remaining between them. DNA of the CDR3: TGTGCCAGCAGCTTGGCCCACTACGAGCAGTACTTC. Its protein is CASSLAHYEQYF.

The V gene is TRBV10-3, the J gene TRBJ1-2; D remains ambiguous. The CDR3 is 13 amino acids. Trimming removed 7 bases from V and 6 bases from J, with 15 bases in between. CDR1 and CDR2 (germline): ENHRY, SYGVKD. Here the CDR3 reads CAITVGRAHGYTF. As DNA, the CDR3 is TGTGCCATCACGGTGGGCAGAGCACATGGCTACACCTTC.

The CDR3 DNA reads as TGTGCCAGCAGCTTATCCAGACTAGCGGGATATGTGGAGACCCAGTACTTC. Its translation is CASSLSRLAGYVETQYF. This sequence joins TRBV7-9 and TRBJ2-5; 11 bases are a match to TRBD2. Germline V gene sequence: CDR1 SEHNR, CDR2 FQNEAQ (reference sequence). This CDR3 is 17 amino acids long. The V gene end was trimmed by 2 bases and the J gene end by 5 bases; junction bases not matched to a gene: 10.

The CDR3 protein is CASSPGLSQETQYF. The CDR3 DNA follows: TGTGCCAGCAGCCCGGGACTAAGCCAAGAGACCCAGTACTTC. The chain recombines TRBV7-2 with TRBJ2-5; 7 bases line up with TRBD2. The CDR3 has 14 amino acids. The germline CDR1 and CDR2 sequences are SGHTA and FQGNSA. V lost 5 bases, J lost 1 base, and 4 bases stayed unmatched.

This clone appeared a few times. The chain has TRBV7-2 and TRBJ2-7; 8 nucleotides align to TRBD1. Germline V gene sequence: CDR1 SGHTA, CDR2 FQGNSA. With V trimmed by 2 bases and J by 6 bases, 12 bases remained unmatched. The CDR3 totals 16 residues. The CDR3 sequence is CASSLRTPGGFREQYF. CDR3 sequence (DNA): TGTGCCAGCAGCTTAAGAACTCCAGGGGGCTTTCGCGAGCAGTACTTC.

V and J are TRBV7-2 and TRBJ2-4, with 7 positions matching TRBD1. Germline lookup yields CDR1 SGHTA and CDR2 FQGNSA. The trim removed 5 bases at V and 8 bases at J, leaving 9 bases unmatched. The CDR3 runs to 14 residues. The DNA for the CDR3 is TGTGCCAGCAGCCACCTGACAGGGTCCGACATTCAGTACTTC. This translates into CASSHLTGSDIQYF.

This clone has only a few counts. The chain joins TRBV6-6 to TRBJ2-7, with 7 bases aligning to TRBD1. With 5 bases clipped from V and 0 bases from J, the junction kept 7 bases outside the gene matches. CDR1 is MNHNY and CDR2 is SVGAGI in the germline V gene (reference sequence). The CDR3 loop spans 15 amino acids. The CDR3 nucleotides read TGTGCCAGCAGTCGGGACAGCATTGCCTCCTACGAGCAGTACTTC. The encoded protein is CASSRDSIASYEQYF.

The chain has TRBV28 and TRBJ2-5, with 8 bases matching TRBD1. Trimming cost V 6 bases and J 4 bases; bases outside gene matches: 10. Germline V gives CDR1 MDHEN, CDR2 SYDVKM. CDR3 length equals 15 residues. The CDR3 DNA sequence: TGTGCCAGCAGACTAGGACAGGGAGTAGGAGAGACCCAGTACTTC. It specifies CASRLGQGVGETQYF.